A single sample gave rise to the 24 T cell receptor beta chains below, sequenced in a study of T cells in Graves' hyperthyroidism and ophthalmopathy. Amplified regions were TCR beta CDR3 sequences from RNA transcripts. When the TCR CDR3 underwent first-round RT-PCR, the HTBI primer set was used. TCRdb reanalysed the multiplex PCR reads using MiXCR and keeps one entry per CDR3 protein. In the table there are more than 300,000 distinct CDR3 sequences, approximately 13% of which are singletons. Sequencing used blood. The receptors were gathered from a woman aged 25 to 45 with Graves' hyperthyroidism.

This clonotype has only a few counts. This rearrangement joins TRBV24-1 to TRBJ2-3; D might be TRBD2 (6 bases). Looked up from germline, CDR1 is KGHDR and CDR2 is SFDVKD. CDR3 size: 15 residues. V was cut by 1 base and J by 0 bases, with 7 bases left in between. CDR3 coding DNA: TGTGCCACCAGTGATTTCCGGGAGAGCACAGATACGCAGTATTTT. Translating it yields CATSDFRESTDTQYF.

This clonotype was seen at least ten times. The chain links TRBV20-1 to TRBJ2-2; 7 positions agree with TRBD2. Looked up from germline, CDR1 is DFQATT and CDR2 is SNEGSKA (reference sequence). CDR3 length: 14 amino acids. The ends lost 3 bases at V and 8 bases at J; junction bases unmatched: 9. This CDR3 reads CSASRVLSGGELFF. CDR3 nucleotide sequence: TGCAGTGCTAGCCGGGTCCTTAGCGGGGGGGAGCTGTTTTTT.

In its sample, this clonotype is medium-sized. The chain is built from TRBV28 and TRBJ2-1; possible D gene TRBD2, 6 bases. CDR3 length: 13 residues. Germline-derived CDR1 and CDR2 are MDHEN and SYDVKM. The V end was cut by 5 bases, the J end by 7 bases, with 12 bases between. The CDR3 DNA follows: TGTGCCAGCAGTGATAGCGGTTCGAATGAGCAGTTCTTC. As protein: CASSDSGSNEQFF.

This clonotype was observed at least ten times. This chain links TRBV7-2 with TRBJ2-7; 8 bases fit TRBD1. Per germline, CDR1 SGHTA and CDR2 FQGNSA. CDR3 length: 13 residues. Losses at the gene ends were 6 bases for V and 6 bases for J; bases not matched to a gene: 7. The CDR3 region is CASSLGQGGEQYF. The CDR3 nucleotides are TGTGCCAGCAGTCTTGGACAGGGCGGCGAGCAGTACTTC.

This clonotype has ten or more counts. This chain links TRBV5-1 with TRBJ1-4; no reliable D call. Deletions cut 5 bases from V and 5 bases from J, with 16 bases between. Germline CDR1 is SGHRS and CDR2 is YFSETQ. This CDR3 region has 15 residues. The CDR3 DNA sequence: TGCGCCAGCAGTGGAGAGGTCGCGGGAAATGAAAAACTGTTTTTT. It specifies CASSGEVAGNEKLFF.

This clonotype appeared many times. The chain combines TRBV19 with TRBJ2-2, with 9 bases identical to TRBD2. The CDR3 loop spans 16 amino acids. V dropped 5 bases and J dropped 6; count of bases not matched to a gene: 10. Germline values: CDR1 LNHDA, CDR2 SQIVND (reference sequence). CDR3 protein: CASSPPGLAIPGELFF. For the CDR3, the DNA is TGTGCCAGTAGTCCTCCGGGACTAGCAATCCCCGGGGAGCTGTTTTTT.

In this sample, this clonotype turned up many times. CDR3: CATSRAFGGNYGYTF. CDR3 bases: TGTGCCACCAGCAGAGCCTTCGGGGGAAACTATGGCTACACCTTC. The chain combines TRBV15 with TRBJ1-2; TRBD1 is a possible D gene (5 bases). V was pared by 1 base and J by 2 bases, with 11 bases between. The CDR3 runs 15 residues. Per the germline V gene, CDR1 is LNHNV and CDR2 is YYDKDF (reference sequence).

The sample holds many counts of this clonotype. The chain joins TRBV15 to TRBJ1-2; D possibly corresponds to TRBD1 (6 bases). Germline V lookup: CDR1 LNHNV, CDR2 YYDKDF (reference sequence). The V and J ends lost 6 bases and 7 bases respectively, with 12 bases between them. The CDR3 covers 12 residues. The CDR3 sequence is CATRRGAAGYTF. Here the CDR3 DNA reads TGTGCCACCAGAAGGGGGGCGGCTGGCTACACCTTC.

V and J are TRBV6-1 and TRBJ1-3; D is unclear. V was clipped by 5 bases and J by 0 bases, with 11 bases between them. Per the germline V gene, CDR1 is MNHNS and CDR2 is SASEGT. This CDR3 has 15 residues. CDR3 in amino acids: CASSSEGFSGNTIYF. The DNA of the CDR3 is TGTGCCAGCAGTTCAGAGGGCTTCTCTGGAAACACCATATATTTT.

This clonotype appeared a few times. This chain uses TRBV7-9 with TRBJ2-1; D gene ambiguous. V gave up 4 bases and J gave up 7 bases, with 20 bases separating them. The germline CDR1 and CDR2 sequences are SEHNR and FQNEAQ (reference sequence). This CDR3 spans 16 amino acids. The CDR3 region has the DNA TGTGCCAGCAGCTCAGGAGTATCTTCGGCGATTAATGAGCAGTTCTTC. Its protein product is CASSSGVSSAINEQFF.

The rearrangement uses TRBV28 and TRBJ2-3, with D tentatively TRBD2 (6 bases). The CDR3 has 17 residues. V was cut by 2 bases and J by 1 base, with 16 bases left in between. Germline V gene lookup returns CDR1 MDHEN and CDR2 SYDVKM. The CDR3: CASSLEVLASGTDTQYF. The CDR3 DNA reads as TGTGCCAGCAGTTTAGAGGTCCTAGCGTCTGGCACAGATACGCAGTATTTT.

In this sample, this clonotype turned up a few times. The chain joins TRBV6-5 to TRBJ1-4, with D unresolved. V lost 0 bases, J lost 2 bases, and 7 bases lay in between. The CDR3 is 15 amino acids. The germline V gene encodes CDR1 MNHEY and CDR2 SVGAGI. CDR3 sequence reads: CASSYSGSTNEKLFF. CDR3 DNA sequence: TGTGCCAGCAGTTACTCTGGGTCTACTAATGAAAAACTGTTTTTT.

The chain carries TRBV6-2 or TRBV6-3 and TRBJ2-1; 9 bases align to TRBD2. V was clipped by 2 bases and J by 7 bases; unmatched bases: 9. This CDR3 has 16 residues. CDR1 is MNHEY, CDR2 SVGEGT, per germline. CDR3 sequence: CASSYPGLAFSNEQFF. CDR3 DNA sequence: TGTGCCAGCAGTTACCCGGGACTAGCTTTCTCGAATGAGCAGTTCTTC.

The sample holds many counts of this clonotype. The gene calls are TRBV7-8 and TRBJ2-7; D not resolved. This CDR3 region has 12 residues. Germline CDR1 reads SGHVS; CDR2 reads FQNEAQ. CDR3 sequence reads: CAIGDPPGEQYF. The CDR3 nucleotides are TGTGCTATCGGAGATCCACCTGGGGAGCAGTACTTC. Full variable domain (rest looked up from reference TRBV7-8 and TRBJ2-7): GAGVSQSPRYKVAKRGQDVALRCDPISGHVSLFWYQQALGQGPEFLTYFQNEAQLDKSGLPSDRFFAERPEGSVSTLKIQRTQQEDSAVYLCAIGDPPGEQYFGPGTRLTVT.

Many counts were recorded for this clonotype. This chain uses TRBV11-2 with TRBJ2-4; TRBD1 matches at 8 bases. The length of the CDR3 is 16 residues. CDR1 SGHAT and CDR2 FQNNGV come from the germline V gene. Trimming cost V 3 bases and J 0 bases; bases outside gene matches: 4. The CDR3 loop reads CASSFIGTGAKNIQYF. CDR3 nucleotides: TGTGCCAGCAGCTTTATCGGGACAGGAGCCAAAAACATTCAGTACTTC.

The genes are TRBV12-3 or TRBV12-4 and TRBJ1-5, with TRBD1 as a possible D gene (5 bases). This CDR3 has 16 residues. The V end lost 5 bases, the J end lost 3 bases, and 17 bases lay between the germline ends. CDR3 in amino acids: CASSARGRISNQPQHF. The CDR3 DNA follows: TGTGCCAGCAGTGCCCGGGGCAGAATTTCCAATCAGCCCCAGCATTTT.

This clonotype was observed many times. The chain joins TRBV2 to TRBJ1-1; tentatively, D is TRBD1 (5 bases). This CDR3 region has 13 residues. V was cut by 7 bases and J by 4 bases, with 13 bases left in between. CDR1 SNHLY and CDR2 FYNNEI come from the germline V gene. This CDR3 reads CASNGDSGTEAFF. CDR3 DNA: TGTGCCAGCAACGGGGACTCGGGCACTGAAGCTTTCTTT. Complete variable domain (other parts from reference TRBV2 and TRBJ1-1): EPEVTQTPSHQVTQMGQEVILRCVPISNHLYFYWYRQILGQKVEFLVSFYNNEISEKSEIFDDQFSVERPDGSNFTLKIRSTKLEDSAMYFCASNGDSGTEAFFGQGTRLTVV.

With respect to this clonotype: This could be a read error, since a much larger clone is one nucleotide away. The chain links TRBV6-1 to TRBJ1-5; D gene uncertain. The assigned J gene may be wrong: the sequence end matches TRBJ2-3 better. This CDR3 spans 14 amino acids. Looked up from germline, CDR1 is MNHNS and CDR2 is SASEGT. CDR3 residues: CATSGRTGNQPQYF. The CDR3 region has the DNA TGTGCCACCTCTGGCCGCACCGGCAATCAGCCCCAGTATTTT.

This clonotype was observed many times. This chain joins TRBV11-2 and TRBJ2-3, with D perhaps assigned TRBD1 or TRBD2 (5 bases each). Per the germline V gene, CDR1 is SGHAT and CDR2 is FQNNGV. This CDR3 is built from 14 residues. Trimming took off 5 bases at V and 5 bases at J, with 14 bases between the two ends. CDR3 sequence (DNA): TGTGCCAGCAGCCAAAGAAAGAGGGGAGATACGCAGTATTTT. It is translated as CASSQRKRGDTQYF.

This clonotype has a count of ten or more. The chain links TRBV2 to TRBJ2-3; D tentatively reads TRBD1 or TRBD2 (5 bases each). CDR3 length: 15 residues. Trimming left V 6 bases short and J 2 bases short, with 15 bases between. CDR1 and CDR2 (germline): SNHLY, FYNNEI. As DNA, the CDR3 is TGTGCCAGCAGCCCCACCGGGACGGCCACAGATACGCAGTATTTT. Translating gives CASSPTGTATDTQYF.

The rearrangement uses TRBV10-3 and TRBJ2-5; 7 bases match TRBD1. This CDR3 region has 15 residues. Germline V gene lookup returns CDR1 ENHRY and CDR2 SYGVKD. The ends lost 3 bases at V and 2 bases at J; junction bases unmatched: 6. CDR3 DNA sequence: TGTGCCATCAGTGATACGGCCAGGGGGCAAGAGACCCAGTACTTC. Translation gives CAISDTARGQETQYF.

This clonotype has just a few counts. This chain connects TRBV2 to TRBJ1-4; D remains ambiguous. The CDR3 extends over 15 amino acids. Germline V gene sequence: CDR1 SNHLY, CDR2 FYNNEI. V lost 8 bases and J lost 7, with 20 bases in between. The CDR3 sequence: CASLLERAGSEKLFF. As DNA, the CDR3 is TGTGCCAGCCTCTTGGAGAGGGCAGGAAGTGAAAAACTGTTTTTT.

V and J are TRBV5-1 and TRBJ2-5, with 8 positions matching TRBD1. The V gene's germline CDR1 is SGHRS and CDR2 YFSETQ. This CDR3 is 15 amino acids long. V lost 4 bases, J lost 0 bases, and 5 bases stayed unmatched. The CDR3 reads CASSPMTGDQETQYF. The CDR3 DNA follows: TGCGCCAGCAGCCCGATGACAGGGGACCAAGAGACCCAGTACTTC.

This clonotype was recorded many times. The chain combines TRBV6-2 or TRBV6-3 with TRBJ2-3; tentative D call: TRBD2 (6 bases). Per germline, CDR1 MNHEY and CDR2 SVGEGT. This CDR3 contains 16 residues. V was shortened by 6 bases and J by 1 base, with 17 bases between the two germline ends. The CDR3 DNA sequence: TGTGCCAGCAGCCGAGGATCTAGCGCCCGCACAGATACGCAGTATTTT. Its translation: CASSRGSSARTDTQYF.